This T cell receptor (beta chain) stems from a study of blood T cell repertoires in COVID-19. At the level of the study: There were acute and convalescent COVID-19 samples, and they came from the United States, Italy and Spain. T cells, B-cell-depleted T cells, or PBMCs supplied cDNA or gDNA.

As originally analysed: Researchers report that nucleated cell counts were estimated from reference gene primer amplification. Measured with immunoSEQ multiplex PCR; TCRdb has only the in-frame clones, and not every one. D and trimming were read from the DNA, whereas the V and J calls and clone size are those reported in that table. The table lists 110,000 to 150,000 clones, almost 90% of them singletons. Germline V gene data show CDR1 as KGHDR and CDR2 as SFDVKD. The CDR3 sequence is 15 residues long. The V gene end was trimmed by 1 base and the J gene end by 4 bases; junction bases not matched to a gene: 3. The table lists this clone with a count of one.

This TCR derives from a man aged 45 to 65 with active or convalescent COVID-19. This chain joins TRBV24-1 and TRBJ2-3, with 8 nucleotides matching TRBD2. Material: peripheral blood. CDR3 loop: CATSDFDGRADTQYF. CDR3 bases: TGTGCCACCAGTGATTTTGACGGGAGGGCAGATACGCAGTATTTT.